This T cell receptor (beta chain) emerged from a study of T cell repertoires in cytomegalovirus infection. Study-wide background: Public TCR beta signatures indicated both CMV infection and matching HLA type.

The study, taken as a whole, reports: The response measured ex vivo was dominated by TCR beta clonotypes (HLA-C-restricted and CMV-specific). Identification of carriers of CMV plus the relevant HLA was performed using cumulative public TCR beta family frequency.

To note about this clonotype: Its antigen is not identified.

Trimming cost V 7 bases and J 4 bases, with 19 bases left between them. This CDR3 spans 15 amino acids. Germline CDR1 and CDR2: SGHTA and FQGTGA. TCRdb fed the reads into MiXCR, producing one record per CDR3 protein. The sample has hundreds of thousands of distinct CDR3 sequences, over 7.5% seen once. Sequences were obtained from PBMCs. The rearrangement uses TRBV7-3 and TRBJ2-5, with D maybe TRBD2 (6 bases). This TCR was sampled from a human donor in good health (CMV status not recorded). Some clones in this sample may be carry-over from other donors' samples. The CDR3 DNA follows: TGTGCCAGCACCCTTCGTGGGGGGATGGGAGAGACCCAGTACTTC. It translates to CASTLRGGMGETQYF.